This note documents a single TCR beta chain sequence. Antigen specificity is unknown. The sample belongs to a study of cytomegalovirus exposure and HLA in healthy donors. Findings and limits, study-wide: Later analysis demonstrated an association between a missense DCLRE1C variant and TCR beta V- and J-gene trimming.

This CDR3 is 18 amino acids long. The V gene end was trimmed by 1 base and the J gene end by 0 bases; junction bases not matched to a gene: 7. The V gene's germline CDR1 is SGHDN and CDR2 FVKESK. In the PCR, 60 Vbeta and 13 Jbeta primers were used. Produced via immunoSEQ multiplex PCR; TCRdb's table is partial and in-frame only. In the table there are 150,000 or so clones, nearly 80% of which are singletons. The sample taken for sequencing was PBMCs. The sequence was obtained from a man in his fifties or sixties in good health and CMV-seropositive. The chain uses TRBV14 and TRBJ1-3; 9 positions match TRBD1. CDR3 region: CASSQVLGQGHSGNTIYF. In DNA form, the CDR3 reads TGTGCCAGCAGCCAAGTGTTGGGACAGGGCCACTCTGGAAACACCATATATTTT.